This record covers a single T cell receptor beta chain. Its antigen is as yet unknown. Clones were sequenced by immunoSEQ multiplex PCR, and TCRdb holds only the in-frame ones, with some missing. The sample lists 10,000 or so clones; more than 75% were seen once. The CDR3 has 13 amino acids. Germline lookup yields CDR1 SGHDT and CDR2 YYEEEE. Trimming stripped 2 bases from V and 5 bases from J, with 10 bases between. This sample is part of a study of somatic mutations in cytotoxic T cells in rheumatoid arthritis. Study-wide context: Patient blood, which was peripheral blood collected as 30 ml EDTA, was drawn right after diagnosis and before any treatment started. Study-wide results and caveats: No multiple-comparison adjustment was applied to the slight TRBV07 underrepresentation in rheumatoid arthritis patients. CD8+ T cells showed clonality that did not differ significantly between patients with rheumatoid arthritis and age-matched healthy controls. Unidentified antigens were the targets of the expanded CD8+ clones.

The clonotype comes from an adult with rheumatoid arthritis. The sample taken for sequencing was CD8+ T cells sorted from blood. The chain has TRBV5-6 and TRBJ2-5, with D tentatively TRBD1 (5 bases). This CDR3 reads CASSFDSGETQYF. CDR3 in DNA: TGTGCCAGCAGCTTTGACTCAGGGGAGACCCAGTACTTC.